This T cell receptor (beta chain) was identified in a study of blood T cells in healthy people across ages. Study observations and caveats: PBMC samples, being unsorted, prevented any conclusive comparison of naive and antigen-experienced cells.

Combining a sample-barcoded 5' primer with a J-beta primer mix, a second PCR ran for roughly 7 to 11 cycles. One entry per CDR3 protein results from TCRdb running MiXCR on the 5' RACE reads. The repertoire holds about 1.7 million distinct CDR3 sequences, with 28% as singletons. To note about this clonotype: Its matching antigen is unknown.

The source of this sequence is a woman in her 30s in good health. Sequencing used blood.

The CDR3 is CASSLWEAGGTDTQYF. DNA of the CDR3: TGTGCCAGCAGCTTATGGGAAGCGGGGGGCACAGATACGCAGTATTTT. This rearrangement joins TRBV7-9 to TRBJ2-3; TRBD2 agrees at 8 bases. Germline CDR1 SEHNR, CDR2 FQNEAQ (reference sequence). Trimming cost V 2 bases and J 1 base; bases outside gene matches: 5. This CDR3 is built from 16 residues.